This TCR beta chain was sequenced in a study of blood T cell repertoires in COVID-19. V was cut by 6 bases and J by 0 bases, with 12 bases left in between. The CDR3 runs 14 residues. From germline, CDR1 is LNHDA and CDR2 SQIVND (reference sequence). Sequencing used immunoSEQ multiplex PCR; TCRdb keeps in-frame clones, though not all of them. This table has over 55,000 clones, 84% appearing once. This sequence was found in a man aged 50 to 60 with active COVID-19. This sequence joins TRBV19 and TRBJ2-7, with D possibly matching TRBD2 (6 bases). Sample: peripheral blood. The CDR3 here is CASSMGGYSYEQYF. CDR3 nucleotides: TGTGCCAGTAGCATGGGGGGTTACTCCTACGAGCAGTACTTC.